This T cell receptor (beta chain) was identified during a study of shared clonotypes between healthy human individuals. Points from the study as a whole: Sharing across a handful of donors was seen in approximately 5.2% of naive CD4 clonotypes.

This CDR3 comprises 15 residues. The germline CDR1 and CDR2 sequences are SGHDT and YYEEEE. V lost 4 bases and J lost 9; bases outside the gene matches: 13. Of note for this clone: Its antigen is currently unknown.

TCRdb keeps only in-frame clones here, not all; method: immunoSEQ multiplex PCR. The sample comprises over a million clones, approximately 98.5% of which are singletons, and 0.36% rests with the top ten. The V call is TRBV5-6, the J call TRBJ2-1; 7 bases match TRBD2. This TCR was recovered from a man between 25 and 39 years old in good health. The sequenced sample consisted of naive CD4+ T cells sorted from blood. Noted subset: CD45RA+ positively selected. CDR3 DNA: TGTGCCAGCAGCGTACCGGGACTATCACAGTCTGAGCAGTTCTTC. This translates into CASSVPGLSQSEQFF. Together with reference TRBV5-6 and TRBJ2-1, the CDR3 gives the full variable domain: DAGVTQSPTHLIKTRGQQVTLRCSPKSGHDTVSWYQQALGQGPQFIFQYYEEEERQRGNFPDRFSGHQFPNYSSELNVNALLLGDSALYLCASSVPGLSQSEQFFGPGTRLTVL.